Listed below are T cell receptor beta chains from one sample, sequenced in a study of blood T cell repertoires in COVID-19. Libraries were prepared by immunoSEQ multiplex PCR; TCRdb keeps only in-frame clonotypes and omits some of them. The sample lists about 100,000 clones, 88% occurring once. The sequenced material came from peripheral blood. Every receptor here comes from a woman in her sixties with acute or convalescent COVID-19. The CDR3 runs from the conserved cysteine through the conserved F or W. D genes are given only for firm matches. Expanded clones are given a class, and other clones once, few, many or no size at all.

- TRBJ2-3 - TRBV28 TGTGCCAGCAGTCTGCTAAGCGGGACACGACGTTTT CASSLLSGTRRF
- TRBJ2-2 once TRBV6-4 TGTGCCAGCAGACGTCACAGCGGGAACACCGGGGAGCTGTTTTTT CASRRHSGNTGELFF
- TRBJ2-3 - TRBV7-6 TGTGCCAGCAGCAACTCTCAGGGGGGCCCCGGCACAGATACGCAGTATTTT CASSNSQGGPGTDTQYF
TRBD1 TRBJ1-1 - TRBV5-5 TGTGCCAGCAGCCGGGGACAGGGCAACACTGAAGCTTTCTTT CASSRGQGNTEAFF
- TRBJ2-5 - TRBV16 TGTGCCAGCAGCCAATACGCGATCCAAGAGACCCAGTACTTC CASSQYAIQETQYF
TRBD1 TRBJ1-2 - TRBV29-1 TGCAGCGTGGGGACAGGGCTTTTGTATGGCTACACCTTC CSVGTGLLYGYTF
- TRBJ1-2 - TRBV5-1 TGCGCCAGCAGCTTGATTTCCCCAGATGGCTACACCTTC CASSLISPDGYTF
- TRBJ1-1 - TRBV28 TGTGCCAGCAGTTCCCCACCGGGGTGGGGAAACACTGAAGCTTTCTTT CASSSPPGWGNTEAFF
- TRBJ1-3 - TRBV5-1 TGCGCCAGCAGCTTGGTACCCGCAGGCTCTGGAAACACCATATATTTT CASSLVPAGSGNTIYF
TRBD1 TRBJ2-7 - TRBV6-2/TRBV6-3 TGTGCCAGCAGTTACCCGGACAGGGGTGGCGAGCAGTACTTC CASSYPDRGGEQYF
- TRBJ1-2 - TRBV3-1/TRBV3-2 TGTGCCAGCGGCTTAGAGGGGGTCTATGGCTACACCTTC CASGLEGVYGYTF
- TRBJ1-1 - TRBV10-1 TGCGCCAGCAATCAAGCGAACACTGAAGCTTTCTTT CASNQANTEAFF
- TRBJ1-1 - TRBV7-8 TGTGCCAGCAGCTTAGATACCGGGAACACTGAAGCTTTCTTT CASSLDTGNTEAFF
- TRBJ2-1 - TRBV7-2 TGTGCCAGCAGCCCAAGGACAGCGAACAATGAGCAGTTCTTC CASSPRTANNEQFF
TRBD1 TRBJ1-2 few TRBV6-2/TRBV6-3 TGTGCCAGCAGTTTCGCGGCTCAGGGGGCGAGCTATGGCTACACCTTC CASSFAAQGASYGYTF
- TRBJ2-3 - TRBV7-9 TGTGCCAGCAGTCCCCCGGGCCGCCTTCAGAGCGGTACGCAGTATTTT CASSPPGRLQSGTQYF
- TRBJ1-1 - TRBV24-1 TGTGCCACCAGTGCGGGGGGCATGAACACTGAAGCTTTCTTT CATSAGGMNTEAFF
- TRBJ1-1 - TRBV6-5 TGTGCCAGCAGTTACTCAGGAGGGAAAAACGCTTTCTTT CASSYSGGKNAFF
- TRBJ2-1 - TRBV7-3 TGTGCCAGCAGCTTATTCCCTCAGCGGGACAATGAGCAGTTCTTC CASSLFPQRDNEQFF
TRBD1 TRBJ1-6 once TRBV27 TGTGCCAGCAGTCCCGGGACAGGCGGTTCACCCCTCCACTTT CASSPGTGGSPLHF
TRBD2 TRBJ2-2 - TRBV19 TGTGCCAGTACCCATCTTAGCGGGATCTCCGGGGAGCTGTTTTTT CASTHLSGISGELFF
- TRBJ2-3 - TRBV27 TGTGCCAGCAGACGGACTCATAACACAGATACGCAGTATTTT CASRRTHNTDTQYF
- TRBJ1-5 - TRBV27 TGTGCCAGCAGTCGGGGCAATCAGCCCCAGCATTTT CASSRGNQPQHF
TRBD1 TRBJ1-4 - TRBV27 TGTGCCAGCAGTCCAACGGACAGGGGGTATTTGAAACTGTTTTTT CASSPTDRGYLKLFF
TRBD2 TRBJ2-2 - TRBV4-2 TGTGCCAGCAGCCAAGATCTTAGGGCTAGCGGAAACACCGGGGAGCTGTTTTTT CASSQDLRASGNTGELFF
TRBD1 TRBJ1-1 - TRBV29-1 TGCAGCGTTGTGGGACAGTTCACGAACACTGAAGCTTTCTTT CSVVGQFTNTEAFF
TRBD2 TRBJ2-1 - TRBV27 TGTGCCAGCAGTTTATTTGGACTAGCGTCCTACAATGAGCAGTTCTTC CASSLFGLASYNEQFF
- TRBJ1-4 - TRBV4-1 TGCGCCAGCAGCCAAGATGGGGGGGGTGGTGAAAAACTGTTTTTT CASSQDGGGGEKLFF
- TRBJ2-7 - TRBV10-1 TGCGCCAGCAGTTCTGGCGGGATAACCTACGAGCAGTACTTC CASSSGGITYEQYF